This TCR beta chain was recorded in a study of blood T cell repertoires in COVID-19. In the study overall: Both acute and convalescent COVID-19 samples were obtained from the United States, Italy and Spain.

In the original processing: Amplified reference gene primers provided the basis for estimating nucleated cell counts. Only in-frame clones appear in the TCRdb table, and some are missing; sequencing was by immunoSEQ multiplex PCR. V, J and clone size are taken as reported in that table, and D and trimming were inferred from the DNA itself. This table has 100,000 to 150,000 clones, approximately 87% appearing once. CDR1 KGHDR and CDR2 SFDVKD come from the germline V gene. CDR3 length: 14 amino acids. The V and J ends lost 4 bases and 4 bases respectively, with 11 bases between them. Material: peripheral blood. The TCR comes from a woman aged 50 to 60 with acute or convalescent COVID-19. The chain combines TRBV24-1 with TRBJ2-3; TRBD1 is a possible D gene (6 bases). The CDR3 DNA reads TGTGCCACCAGTGACCTACAGGGCCCAGATACGCAGTATTTT. It translates to CATSDLQGPDTQYF.